The following is a TCR beta chain sequence with its context. Its antigen is as yet unknown. The data were obtained in a study of PD-1 blockade in classical Hodgkin lymphoma. Study details: Intravenous nivolumab at 3 mg/kg was given to patients every 2 weeks. Findings of the study overall: By C4D1, CD4+ diversity increased significantly, especially in complete responders. Newly diagnosed patients were reported to exhibit reduced baseline TCR diversity relative to healthy donors. Repertoire difference causes, possibly disease activity or prior therapy, remain undefined.

Brentuximab vedotin exposure varied, and every patient relapsed after autologous stem cell transplantation. Germline V gives CDR1 LNHNV, CDR2 YYDKDF (reference sequence). This CDR3 comprises 13 residues. V was clipped by 5 bases and J by 11 bases, with 18 bases between them. The repertoire was sequenced with immunoSEQ multiplex PCR; TCRdb's copy has only in-frame clones and lacks some. The table shows 13,000 to 15,000 clones, with more than 70% occurring only once. The chain joins TRBV15 to TRBJ1-1, with TRBD1 as a possible D gene (6 bases). This receptor was identified in a human donor with classical Hodgkin lymphoma. This sample comprised peripheral blood mononuclear cells (PBMCs), obtained before the second cycle of nivolumab. Here the CDR3 DNA reads TGTGCCACCAGCTTCAAGGACAGCCAGGGGGCTTTCTTT. Translating it yields CATSFKDSQGAFF.